This TCR beta chain was found in a study of Ad26.COV2.S vaccination and SARS-CoV-2 variants. Overall study context: Intramuscular Ad26.COV2.S doses were given once or twice, 56 days apart.

Generated by immunoSEQ multiplex PCR, the TCRdb table keeps only in-frame clones and is missing some. The table has fewer than 400,000 clones, about nine tenths seen once; the top ten hold 3.5%. Germline assignment: CDR1 LGHDT and CDR2 YNNKEL (reference sequence). The CDR3 runs to 16 residues. Trimming stripped 1 base from V and 2 bases from J, with 15 bases between. The treatment was: roughly 18 received Ad26.COV2.S at low or high dose, single or two shots; about 5 received placebo; per-sample allocation not given. Day 63 after the first vaccine or placebo injection was the time point for sampling. With regard to this clone: Its matching antigen is unknown.

General study results and limits: Recipients given vaccine exceeded placebo recipients in spike-specific TCR breadth.

The input for sequencing was peripheral blood, taken in a trial of Ad26.COV2.S vaccine versus placebo. This TCR was sampled from a person aged 18-60 years who received the Ad26.COV2.S COVID-19 vaccine or a placebo. The rearrangement uses TRBV3-1 (or the pseudogene TRBV3-2) and TRBJ2-7; D may correspond to TRBD1 or TRBD2 (6 bases each). The CDR3 here is CASSQVLGGPTYEQYF. CDR3 in DNA: TGTGCCAGCAGCCAAGTCCTCGGGGGCCCTACCTACGAGCAGTACTTC.